This is a list of T cell receptor beta chains from one sample in a study of early T cells in non-severe SARS-CoV-2 infection. Each CDR3 protein is one row after TCRdb ran MiXCR on the 5' RACE reads. The sample has about 21,000 distinct CDR3 sequences, approximately 5.8% seen once. The input for sequencing was whole blood, taken at baseline. The receptor set was obtained from an adult who was a healthcare worker with PCR-confirmed SARS-CoV-2 infection or an uninfected control (not recorded which). CDR3s include the opening cysteine and the closing phenylalanine or tryptophan. D genes are given only for firm matches. Clone size is shown for a subset of rows, as once, few, many or a class of expanded clone.

CDR3aa,CDR3nt,abundance,j_gene,d_gene,v_gene
CSAQPRGGARTDTQYF,TGCAGTGCCCAACCACGAGGGGGAGCGAGAACAGATACGCAGTATTTT,many,TRBJ2-3,.,TRBV20-1
CASSLESAPQHF,TGTGCCAGCAGTTTAGAATCAGCGCCCCAGCATTTT,few,TRBJ1-5,.,TRBV12-3/TRBV12-4
CASSPGLSSTDTQYF,TGTGCCAGCAGCCCGGGACTTTCTAGCACAGATACGCAGTATTTT,many,TRBJ2-3,.,TRBV7-7
CATSDGGDYNEQFF,TGTGCCACCAGTGATGGGGGAGATTACAATGAGCAGTTCTTC,medium-sized,TRBJ2-1,.,TRBV24-1
CAWSVIVGKQYF,TGTGCCTGGAGTGTAATTGTCGGAAAGCAGTACTTC,.,TRBJ2-7,.,TRBV30
CAWGGRGAVNEQFF,TGTGCCTGGGGCGGGCGAGGAGCGGTTAATGAGCAGTTCTTC,.,TRBJ2-1,.,TRBV30
CASSVAGGVTGELFF,TGTGCCAGCAGCGTAGCGGGGGGGGTCACCGGGGAGCTGTTTTTT,medium-sized,TRBJ2-2,TRBD2,TRBV9
CAWVGGINYNEQFF,TGTGCCTGGGTGGGGGGCATCAACTACAATGAGCAGTTCTTC,many,TRBJ2-1,.,TRBV30
CSVGEGETQYF,TGCAGCGTTGGGGAGGGAGAGACCCAGTACTTC,once,TRBJ2-5,TRBD2,TRBV29-1
CASSPVYRTDSDGYTF,TGTGCCAGCAGTCCTGTCTACAGGACAGATTCCGATGGCTACACCTTC,many,TRBJ1-2,.,TRBV6-4
CASSELENTEAFF,TGTGCCAGCAGTGAGTTGGAGAACACTGAAGCTTTCTTT,.,TRBJ1-1,.,TRBV2
CASSPVREAFF,TGTGCCAGCAGTCCGGTGAGAGAAGCTTTCTTT,few,TRBJ1-1,.,TRBV12-3/TRBV12-4
CSVEPSTDNEQFF,TGCAGCGTCGAACCTAGTACCGACAATGAGCAGTTCTTC,medium-sized,TRBJ2-1,.,TRBV29-1
CASSGGLTEWLSEQYF,TGCGCCAGCAGTGGGGGACTCACGGAGTGGTTGTCCGAGCAGTACTTC,few,TRBJ2-7,.,TRBV5-1
CASSPGTGSEQYF,TGTGCCAGCAGTCCAGGGACAGGGAGCGAGCAGTACTTC,few,TRBJ2-7,TRBD1,TRBV27
CASSGRVDSNTEAFF,TGTGCCAGCAGTGGACGAGTGGACAGCAACACTGAAGCTTTCTTT,many,TRBJ1-1,.,TRBV6-6
CASSLAGQGTTAEQYF,TGTGCCAGCAGCTTAGCAGGTCAGGGTACCACTGCCGAGCAGTACTTC,many,TRBJ2-7,.,TRBV7-6
CASRGTGSNQPQHF,TGTGCCAGCAGAGGCACAGGGTCGAATCAGCCCCAGCATTTT,.,TRBJ1-5,.,TRBV7-9
CASSPRTGPYEQYF,TGCGCCAGCAGCCCTCGTACCGGGCCCTACGAGCAGTACTTC,many,TRBJ2-7,.,TRBV5-1
CASSWETNTGELFF,TGTGCCAGCAGCTGGGAGACGAACACCGGGGAGCTGTTTTTT,many,TRBJ2-2,.,TRBV7-2
CATSRDRVGGYTF,TGTGCCACCAGCAGAGATCGTGTCGGCGGCTACACCTTC,few,TRBJ1-2,.,TRBV15
CASSRGIWTGSYEQYF,TGTGCCAGCAGCAGGGGAATTTGGACAGGCTCCTACGAGCAGTACTTC,few,TRBJ2-7,TRBD1,TRBV14
CASSLRLNYEQYF,TGTGCCAGCAGCTTACGACTGAACTACGAGCAGTACTTC,few,TRBJ2-7,.,TRBV7-6
CASTRQGPTYEQYF,TGTGCCAGCACCCGACAGGGGCCCACCTACGAGCAGTACTTC,.,TRBJ2-7,TRBD1,TRBV5-6
CASSRDAARGGYTF,TGTGCCAGCAGCCGGGACGCCGCCCGGGGTGGCTACACCTTC,many,TRBJ1-2,.,TRBV27
CASSSRTGLYEQFF,TGTGCCAGCAGTTCCCGGACAGGCTTGTATGAGCAGTTCTTC,.,TRBJ2-1,TRBD1,TRBV7-9
CSVGRGPPGSEAFF,TGCAGCGTTGGCAGGGGGCCGCCGGGATCTGAAGCTTTCTTT,medium-sized,TRBJ1-1,TRBD1,TRBV29-1
CASSGTSGGPEDTDTQYF,TGTGCCAGCAGTGGAACTAGCGGGGGGCCCGAGGACACAGATACGCAGTATTTT,many,TRBJ2-3,TRBD2,TRBV6-6
CASSQDRSNTEAFF,TGCGCCAGCAGCCAGGACAGGTCGAACACTGAAGCTTTCTTT,many,TRBJ1-1,TRBD1,TRBV5-1
CASSLSRQETQYF,TGTGCCAGCAGCCTCTCGAGACAAGAGACCCAGTACTTC,.,TRBJ2-5,.,TRBV9
CASSPLGRSDTQYF,TGTGCCAGCAGCCCCCTCGGGAGGTCAGATACGCAGTATTTT,many,TRBJ2-3,TRBD2,TRBV7-9
CASSFGPRTGPYGYTF,TGTGCCAGCAGCTTCGGCCCACGCACGGGCCCCTATGGCTACACCTTC,many,TRBJ1-2,.,TRBV11-2
CASSQDPEGRDTQYF,TGCGCCAGCAGCCAAGACCCCGAGGGGAGGGATACGCAGTATTTT,many,TRBJ2-3,.,TRBV4-3
CASSLPGTDTQYF,TGTGCCAGCAGTTTGCCAGGGACAGATACGCAGTATTTT,.,TRBJ2-3,.,TRBV28
CASSQDMGGGEQYF,TGTGCCAGCAGCCAAGATATGGGGGGAGGGGAGCAGTACTTC,many,TRBJ2-7,TRBD2,TRBV3-1
CSARAKDRGTYEQYF,TGCAGTGCTAGAGCCAAAGACAGGGGAACCTACGAGCAGTACTTC,few,TRBJ2-7,TRBD1,TRBV20-1
CATSRDRASGSNEQFF,TGTGCCACCAGCAGAGATCGGGCTAGCGGGAGCAATGAGCAGTTCTTC,many,TRBJ2-1,TRBD2,TRBV15
CASSLRRGGDQPQHF,TGTGCCAGCAGTCTTCGCCGGGGGGGTGATCAGCCCCAGCATTTT,few,TRBJ1-5,.,TRBV6-2/TRBV6-3
CAWSPRRTGDSPLHF,TGTGCCTGGAGCCCCCGCCGGACGGGAGATTCACCCCTCCACTTT,.,TRBJ1-6,.,TRBV30
CASSQDGRGVNSGNTIYF,TGTGCCAGCAGCCAAGATGGGCGGGGGGTGAACTCTGGAAACACCATATATTTT,many,TRBJ1-3,.,TRBV4-2
CASTRQEGQETQYF,TGTGCCAGCACCAGACAGGAGGGACAAGAGACCCAGTACTTC,.,TRBJ2-5,.,TRBV7-2
CASGLVWTSGQETQYF,TGTGCTAGTGGTTTGGTATGGACTAGCGGGCAAGAGACCCAGTACTTC,many,TRBJ2-5,TRBD2,TRBV12-5
CAISESEWGQQYF,TGTGCCATCAGTGAGTCAGAATGGGGACAGCAGTACTTC,few,TRBJ2-7,.,TRBV10-3
CATRKRDTQYF,TGTGCCACCCGGAAGAGGGATACGCAGTATTTT,many,TRBJ2-3,.,TRBV2
CASSLASGVPLTGELFF,TGTGCCAGCAGCTTAGCTAGCGGGGTCCCACTGACCGGGGAGCTGTTTTTT,many,TRBJ2-2,TRBD2,TRBV7-3
CATKSTLTGLNTGELFF,TGTGCCACCAAATCGACCCTAACAGGACTGAACACCGGGGAGCTGTTTTTT,few,TRBJ2-2,.,TRBV12-3/TRBV12-4
CASSFTGLNEQYF,TGTGCCAGCAGCTTCACAGGGTTGAACGAGCAGTACTTC,few,TRBJ2-7,.,TRBV7-8
CASTFSYEQYF,TGTGCCAGCACCTTTTCCTACGAGCAGTACTTC,many,TRBJ2-7,.,TRBV6-2/TRBV6-3
CASSRQGNTEAFF,TGTGCCAGCAGCCGACAGGGGAACACTGAAGCTTTCTTT,many,TRBJ1-1,TRBD1,TRBV7-3
CASSPILAGDETQYF,TGCGCCAGCAGCCCCATACTAGCGGGGGACGAGACCCAGTACTTC,.,TRBJ2-5,TRBD2,TRBV4-3
CASSIWGSYEQYF,TGTGCCAGTAGTATTTGGGGATCCTACGAGCAGTACTTC,few,TRBJ2-7,.,TRBV19
CASSLGQLISYNEQFF,TGCGCCAGCAGCTTGGGGCAGCTCATTTCCTACAATGAGCAGTTCTTC,.,TRBJ2-1,.,TRBV5-1
CASSYVAGTDTQYF,TGTGCCAGCAGTTATGTTGCAGGCACAGATACGCAGTATTTT,few,TRBJ2-3,.,TRBV28
CASSLVAGGSYEQYF,TGTGCCAGCAGCTTGGTGGCAGGGGGGTCGTACGAGCAGTACTTC,many,TRBJ2-7,.,TRBV5-5
CASSQDLGQGDQPQHF,TGCGCCAGCAGCCAAGATCTCGGACAGGGCGATCAGCCCCAGCATTTT,medium-sized,TRBJ1-5,TRBD1,TRBV4-3
CASSDATGTIPDTQYF,TGTGCCAGCAGTGACGCCACTGGGACAATTCCAGATACGCAGTATTTT,few,TRBJ2-3,.,TRBV6-4
CASSYSKDTGELFF,TGTGCCAGCAGTTACTCGAAGGACACCGGGGAGCTGTTTTTT,few,TRBJ2-2,.,TRBV6-2/TRBV6-3
CAWSRTGSSGANVLTF,TGTGCCTGGAGTAGGACCGGCTCCTCTGGGGCCAACGTCCTGACTTTC,many,TRBJ2-6,.,TRBV30
CASSQDRDTQYF,TGTGCCAGCAGCCAAGACAGAGATACGCAGTATTTT,few,TRBJ2-3,.,TRBV4-2